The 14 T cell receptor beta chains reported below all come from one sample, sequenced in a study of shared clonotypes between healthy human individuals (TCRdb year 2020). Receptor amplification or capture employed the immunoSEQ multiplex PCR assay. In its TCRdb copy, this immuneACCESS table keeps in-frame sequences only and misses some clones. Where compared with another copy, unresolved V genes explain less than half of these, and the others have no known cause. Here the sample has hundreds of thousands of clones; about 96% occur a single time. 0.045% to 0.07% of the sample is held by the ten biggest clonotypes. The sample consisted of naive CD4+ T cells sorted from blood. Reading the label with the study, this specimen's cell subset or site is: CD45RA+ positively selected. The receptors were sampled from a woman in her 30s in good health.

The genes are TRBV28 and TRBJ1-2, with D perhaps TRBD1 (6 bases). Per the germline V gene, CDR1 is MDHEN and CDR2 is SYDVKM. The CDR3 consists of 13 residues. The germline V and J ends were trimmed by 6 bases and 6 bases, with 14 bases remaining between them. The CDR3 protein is CASSPVNRDGYTF. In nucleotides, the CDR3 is TGTGCCAGCAGCCCTGTTAACAGGGATGGCTACACCTTC.

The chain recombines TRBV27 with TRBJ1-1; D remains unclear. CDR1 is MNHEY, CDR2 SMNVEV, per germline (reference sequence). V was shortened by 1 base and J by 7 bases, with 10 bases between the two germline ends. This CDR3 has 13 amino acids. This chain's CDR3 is CASSLLGRLEAFF. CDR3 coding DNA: TGTGCCAGCAGTTTATTGGGCCGACTTGAAGCTTTCTTT.

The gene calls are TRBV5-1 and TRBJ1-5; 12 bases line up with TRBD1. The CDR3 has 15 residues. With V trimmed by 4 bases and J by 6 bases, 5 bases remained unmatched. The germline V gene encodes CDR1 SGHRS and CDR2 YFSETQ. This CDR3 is CASSPGTGGFQPQHF. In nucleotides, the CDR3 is TGCGCCAGCAGCCCGGGGACAGGGGGCTTTCAGCCCCAGCATTTT. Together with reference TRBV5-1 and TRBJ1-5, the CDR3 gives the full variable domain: KAGVTQTPRYLIKTRGQQVTLSCSPISGHRSVSWYQQTPGQGLQFLFEYFSETQRNKGNFPGRFSGRQFSNSRSEMNVSTLELGDSALYLCASSPGTGGFQPQHFGDGTRLSIL.

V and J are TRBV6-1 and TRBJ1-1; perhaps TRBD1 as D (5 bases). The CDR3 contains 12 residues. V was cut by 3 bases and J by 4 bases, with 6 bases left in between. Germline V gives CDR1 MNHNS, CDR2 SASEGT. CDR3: CASSDRATEAFF. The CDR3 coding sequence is TGTGCCAGCAGTGACAGGGCCACTGAAGCTTTCTTT.

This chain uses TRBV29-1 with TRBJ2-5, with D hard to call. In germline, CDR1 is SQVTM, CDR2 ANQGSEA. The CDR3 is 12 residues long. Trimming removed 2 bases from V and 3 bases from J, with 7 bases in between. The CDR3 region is CSVELAEETQYF. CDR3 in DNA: TGCAGCGTTGAACTCGCGGAAGAGACCCAGTACTTC. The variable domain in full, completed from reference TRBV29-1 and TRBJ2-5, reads SAVISQKPSRDICQRGTSLTIQCQVDSQVTMMFWYRQQPGQSLTLIATANQGSEATYESGFVIDKFPISRPNLTFSTLTVSNMSPEDSSIYLCSVELAEETQYFGPGTRLLVL.

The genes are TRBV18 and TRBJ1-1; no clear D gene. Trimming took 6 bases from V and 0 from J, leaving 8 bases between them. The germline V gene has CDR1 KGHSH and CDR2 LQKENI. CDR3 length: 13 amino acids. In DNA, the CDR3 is TGTGCCAGCTCGGAGTCGGTGAACACTGAAGCTTTCTTT. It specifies CASSESVNTEAFF.

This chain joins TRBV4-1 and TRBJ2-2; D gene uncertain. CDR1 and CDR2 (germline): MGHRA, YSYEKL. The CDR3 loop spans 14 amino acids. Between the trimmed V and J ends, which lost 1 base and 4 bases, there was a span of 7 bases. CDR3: CASSQVWVTGELFF. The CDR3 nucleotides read TGCGCCAGCAGCCAAGTCTGGGTCACCGGGGAGCTGTTTTTT.

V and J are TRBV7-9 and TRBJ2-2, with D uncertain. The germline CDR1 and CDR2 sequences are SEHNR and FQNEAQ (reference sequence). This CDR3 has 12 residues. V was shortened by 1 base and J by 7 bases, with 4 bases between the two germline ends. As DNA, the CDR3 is TGTGCCAGCAGCTTAGAAGGCGGGGAGCTGTTTTTT. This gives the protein CASSLEGGELFF.

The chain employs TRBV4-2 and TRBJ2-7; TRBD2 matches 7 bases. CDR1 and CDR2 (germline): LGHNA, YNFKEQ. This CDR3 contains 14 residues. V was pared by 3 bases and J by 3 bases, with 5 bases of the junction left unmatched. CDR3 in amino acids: CASSQIGLGYEQYF. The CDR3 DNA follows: TGTGCCAGCAGCCAGATTGGACTAGGCTACGAGCAGTACTTC.

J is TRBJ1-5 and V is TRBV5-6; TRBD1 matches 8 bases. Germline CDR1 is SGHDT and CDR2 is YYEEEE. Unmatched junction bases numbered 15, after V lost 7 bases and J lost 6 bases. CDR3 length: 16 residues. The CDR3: CASGGTGTGAGQPQHF. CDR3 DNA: TGTGCCAGCGGCGGAACCGGGACAGGTGCCGGTCAGCCCCAGCATTTT.

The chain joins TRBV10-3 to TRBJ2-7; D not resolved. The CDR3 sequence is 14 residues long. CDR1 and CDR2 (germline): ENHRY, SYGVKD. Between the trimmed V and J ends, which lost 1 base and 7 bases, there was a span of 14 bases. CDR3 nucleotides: TGTGCCATCAGTGAGTTTGCCCCGTCTGGAGAGCAGTACTTC. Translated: CAISEFAPSGEQYF.

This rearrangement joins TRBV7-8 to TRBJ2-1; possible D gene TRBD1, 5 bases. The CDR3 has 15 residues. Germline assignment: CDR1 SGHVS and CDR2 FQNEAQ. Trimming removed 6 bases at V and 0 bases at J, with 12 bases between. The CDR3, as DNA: TGTGCCAGCAGACGCACAGGATTCTCCTACAATGAGCAGTTCTTC. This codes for CASRRTGFSYNEQFF.

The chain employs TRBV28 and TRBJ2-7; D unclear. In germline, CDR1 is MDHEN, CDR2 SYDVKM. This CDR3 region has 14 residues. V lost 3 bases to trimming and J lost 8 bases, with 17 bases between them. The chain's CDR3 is CASSLAQNKGQQYF. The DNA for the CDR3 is TGTGCCAGCAGTTTGGCCCAAAACAAGGGCCAGCAGTACTTC.

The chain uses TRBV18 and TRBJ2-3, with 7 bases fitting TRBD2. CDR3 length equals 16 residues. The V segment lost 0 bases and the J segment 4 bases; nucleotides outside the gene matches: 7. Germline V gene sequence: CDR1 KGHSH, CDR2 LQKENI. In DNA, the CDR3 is TGTGCCAGCTCACCACCACTAGCGCTTGACTCAGATACGCAGTATTTT. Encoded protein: CASSPPLALDSDTQYF. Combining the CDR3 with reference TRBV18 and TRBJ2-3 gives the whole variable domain NAGVMQNPRHLVRRRGQEARLRCSPMKGHSHVYWYRQLPEEGLKFMVYLQKENIIDESGMPKERFSAEFPKEGPSILRIQQVVRGDSAAYFCASSPPLALDSDTQYFGPGTRLTVL.